This entry concerns a single T cell receptor beta chain. The same CDR3 also results from other DNA sequences found in this sample. This sample was taken from a study of blood T cell repertoires in COVID-19. Study at large: The origin of the acute and convalescent COVID-19 samples was the United States, Italy and Spain. PBMCs, B-cell-depleted T cells, or T cells were the source of the cDNA or gDNA that made up the material.

As processed by the authors: Nucleated cell number was recorded as an estimate derived from reference gene primer amplification. The assay was immunoSEQ multiplex PCR, and TCRdb's table has in-frame clones only and misses some. D and trimming were read from the DNA, whereas the V and J calls and clone size are those reported in that table. The sample carries 300,000 or so clones, about 83% recorded once. The sample consisted of peripheral blood. The TCR was taken from a woman aged 45-65 years with acute or convalescent COVID-19.

CDR3 coding DNA: TGTGCCAGCAGCCAGTCCACAGAAGCTTTCTTT. Translating gives CASSQSTEAFF. The V and J genes are TRBV3-1 (or the pseudogene TRBV3-2) and TRBJ1-1; no reliable D call. The CDR3 has 11 amino acids. Germline values: CDR1 LGHDT, CDR2 YNNKEL (reference sequence). The V gene lost 3 bases and the J gene lost 8 bases, with 7 bases spanning the gap.